The TCR beta chain under discussion was sequenced for a study of blood T cell repertoires in COVID-19. Study in general: Samples of COVID-19 (acute and convalescent) were obtained from the United States, Italy and Spain.

Measured with immunoSEQ multiplex PCR; TCRdb has only the in-frame clones, and not every one. The sample lists about 230,000 clones, about 85% occurring once. Germline assignment: CDR1 MGHRA and CDR2 YSYEKL. Trimming removed 0 bases from V and 8 bases from J; junction bases left unmatched: 8. The CDR3 has 15 residues. The chain is built from TRBV4-1 and TRBJ2-5; 8 bases are a match to TRBD1. Sequenced material: peripheral blood. The receptor was derived from a man aged 35-49 years with acute or convalescent COVID-19. The CDR3 loop is CASSQEVPTGATQYF. The CDR3 DNA reads as TGCGCCAGCAGCCAAGAAGTCCCGACAGGGGCCACCCAGTACTTC.